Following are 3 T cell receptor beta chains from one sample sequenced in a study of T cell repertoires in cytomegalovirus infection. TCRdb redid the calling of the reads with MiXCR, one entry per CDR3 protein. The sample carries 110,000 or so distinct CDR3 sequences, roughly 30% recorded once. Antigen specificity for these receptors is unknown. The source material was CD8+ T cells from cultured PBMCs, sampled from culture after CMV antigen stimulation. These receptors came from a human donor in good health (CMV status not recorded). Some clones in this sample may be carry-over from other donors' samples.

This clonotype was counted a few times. The CDR3 region is CASSQDEGYTEAFF. The CDR3 DNA sequence: TGCGCCAGCAGCCAAGATGAGGGATACACTGAAGCTTTCTTT. The chain employs TRBV4-1 and TRBJ1-1; D is unresolved. The CDR3 covers 14 residues. Germline V gene sequence: CDR1 MGHRA, CDR2 YSYEKL. The V end lost 0 bases, the J end lost 3 bases, and 8 bases lay between the germline ends.

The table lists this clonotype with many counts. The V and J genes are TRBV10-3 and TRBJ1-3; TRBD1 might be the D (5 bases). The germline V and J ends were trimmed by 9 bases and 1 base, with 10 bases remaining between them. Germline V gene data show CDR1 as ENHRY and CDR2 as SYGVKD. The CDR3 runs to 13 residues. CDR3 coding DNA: TGTGCCATTTCAGGGAAGTCTGGAAACACCATATATTTT. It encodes CAISGKSGNTIYF.

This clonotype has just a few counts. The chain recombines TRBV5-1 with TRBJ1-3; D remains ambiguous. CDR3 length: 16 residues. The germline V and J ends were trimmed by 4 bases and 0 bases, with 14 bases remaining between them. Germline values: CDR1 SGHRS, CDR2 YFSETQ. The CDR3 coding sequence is TGCGCCAGCAGCCCTGGCGTGGGCAGCTCTGGAAACACCATATATTTT. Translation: CASSPGVGSSGNTIYF.